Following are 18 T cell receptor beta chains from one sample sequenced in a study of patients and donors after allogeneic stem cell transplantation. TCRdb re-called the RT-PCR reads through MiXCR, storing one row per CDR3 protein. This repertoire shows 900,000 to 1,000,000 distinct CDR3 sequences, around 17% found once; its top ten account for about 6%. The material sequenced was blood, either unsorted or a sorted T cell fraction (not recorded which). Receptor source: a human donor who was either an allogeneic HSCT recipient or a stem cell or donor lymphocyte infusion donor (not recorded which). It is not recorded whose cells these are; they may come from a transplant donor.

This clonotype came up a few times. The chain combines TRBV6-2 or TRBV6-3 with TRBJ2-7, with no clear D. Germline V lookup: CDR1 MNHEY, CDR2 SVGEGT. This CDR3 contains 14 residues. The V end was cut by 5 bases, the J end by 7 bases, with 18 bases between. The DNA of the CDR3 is TGTGCCAGCAGTGGCAAGGACCGGCGAAGGGAGCAGTACTTC. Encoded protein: CASSGKDRRREQYF.

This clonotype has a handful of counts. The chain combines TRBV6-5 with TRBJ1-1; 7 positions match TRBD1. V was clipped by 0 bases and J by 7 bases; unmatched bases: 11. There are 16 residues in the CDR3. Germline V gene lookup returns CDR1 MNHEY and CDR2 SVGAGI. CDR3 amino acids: CASSYSVDRRGDEAFF. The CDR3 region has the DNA TGTGCCAGCAGTTACTCCGTGGACAGGCGCGGAGATGAAGCTTTCTTT.

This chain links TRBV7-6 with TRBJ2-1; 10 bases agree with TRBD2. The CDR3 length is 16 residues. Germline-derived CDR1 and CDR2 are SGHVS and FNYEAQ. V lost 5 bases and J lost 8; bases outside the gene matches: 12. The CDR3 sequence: CASSLSAGGPEDEQFF. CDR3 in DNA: TGTGCCAGCAGCCTCTCAGCGGGGGGGCCTGAGGATGAGCAGTTCTTC.

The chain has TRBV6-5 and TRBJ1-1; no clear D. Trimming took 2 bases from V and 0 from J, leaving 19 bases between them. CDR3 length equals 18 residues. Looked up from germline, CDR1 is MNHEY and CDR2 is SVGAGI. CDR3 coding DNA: TGTGCCAGCAGTTACCTACCGGGAGGAATTGGGTTGAACACTGAAGCTTTCTTT. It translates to CASSYLPGGIGLNTEAFF.

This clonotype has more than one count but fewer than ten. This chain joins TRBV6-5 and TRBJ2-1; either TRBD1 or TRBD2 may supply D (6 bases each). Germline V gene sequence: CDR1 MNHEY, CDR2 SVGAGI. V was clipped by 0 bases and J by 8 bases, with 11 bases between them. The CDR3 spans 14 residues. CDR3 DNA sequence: TGTGCCAGCAGTTACTCGGGGGGCATTTATGAGCAGTTCTTC. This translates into CASSYSGGIYEQFF.

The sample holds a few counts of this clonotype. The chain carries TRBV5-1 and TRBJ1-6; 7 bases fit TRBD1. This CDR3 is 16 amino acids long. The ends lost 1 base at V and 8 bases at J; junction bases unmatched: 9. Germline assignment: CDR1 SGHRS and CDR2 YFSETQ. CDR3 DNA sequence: TGCGCCAGCAGCTTGACGACAGCCCAGGGGGATTCACCCCTCCACTTT. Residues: CASSLTTAQGDSPLHF.

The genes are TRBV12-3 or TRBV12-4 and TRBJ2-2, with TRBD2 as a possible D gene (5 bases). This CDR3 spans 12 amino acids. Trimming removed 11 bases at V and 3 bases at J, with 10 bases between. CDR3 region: CAGRKDTGELFF. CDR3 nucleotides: TGTGCCGGGAGAAAAGACACCGGGGAGCTGTTTTTT.

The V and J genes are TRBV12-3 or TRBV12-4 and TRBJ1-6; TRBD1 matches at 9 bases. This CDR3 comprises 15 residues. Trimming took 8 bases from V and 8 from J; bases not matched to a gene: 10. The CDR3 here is CASSKYRDRDSPLHF. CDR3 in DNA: TGTGCCAGCTCGAAATACCGGGACAGGGATTCACCCCTCCACTTT.

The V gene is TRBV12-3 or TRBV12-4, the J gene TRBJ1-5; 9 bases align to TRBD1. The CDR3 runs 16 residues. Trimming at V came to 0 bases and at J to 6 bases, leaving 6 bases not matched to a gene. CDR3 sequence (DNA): TGTGCCAGCAGTTTAGCCGCCAGACAGGGGGGTCAGCCCCAGCATTTT. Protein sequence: CASSLAARQGGQPQHF.

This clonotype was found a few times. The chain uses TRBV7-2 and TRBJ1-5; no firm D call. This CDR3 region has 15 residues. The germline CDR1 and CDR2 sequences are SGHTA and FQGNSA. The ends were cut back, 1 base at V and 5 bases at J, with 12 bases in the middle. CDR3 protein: CASSLGSRSYQPQHF. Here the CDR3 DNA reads TGTGCCAGCAGCTTAGGTTCACGCAGTTATCAGCCCCAGCATTTT.

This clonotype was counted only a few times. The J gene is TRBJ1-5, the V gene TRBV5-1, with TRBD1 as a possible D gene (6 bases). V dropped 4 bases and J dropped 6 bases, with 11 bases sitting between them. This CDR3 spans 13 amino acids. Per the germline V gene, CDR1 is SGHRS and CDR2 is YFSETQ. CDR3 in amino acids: CASSRGKGQPQHF. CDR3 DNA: TGCGCCAGCAGCAGGGGGAAGGGTCAGCCCCAGCATTTT. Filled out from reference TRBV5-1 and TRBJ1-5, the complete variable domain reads KAGVTQTPRYLIKTRGQQVTLSCSPISGHRSVSWYQQTPGQGLQFLFEYFSETQRNKGNFPGRFSGRQFSNSRSEMNVSTLELGDSALYLCASSRGKGQPQHFGDGTRLSIL.

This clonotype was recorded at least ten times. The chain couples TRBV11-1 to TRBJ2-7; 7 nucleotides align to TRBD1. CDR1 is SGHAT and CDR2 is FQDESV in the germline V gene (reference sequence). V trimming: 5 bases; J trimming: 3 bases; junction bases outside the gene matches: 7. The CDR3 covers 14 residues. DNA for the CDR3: TGTGCCAGCAGCCAGCCGGGACAGAACTACGAGCAGTACTTC. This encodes CASSQPGQNYEQYF.

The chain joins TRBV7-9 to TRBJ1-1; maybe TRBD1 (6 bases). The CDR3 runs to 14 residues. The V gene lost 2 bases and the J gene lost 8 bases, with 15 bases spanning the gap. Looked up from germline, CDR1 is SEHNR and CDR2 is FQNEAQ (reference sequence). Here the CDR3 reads CASSLSTGQKEAFF. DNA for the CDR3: TGTGCCAGCAGCTTATCTACAGGACAGAAGGAAGCTTTCTTT.

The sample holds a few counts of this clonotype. CDR3 DNA: TGTGCCAGCAGCTTAATGGGAGGACAGGGGGCCGATGAGCAGTTCTTC. Translated: CASSLMGGQGADEQFF. The chain has TRBV7-8 and TRBJ2-1; 11 nucleotides match TRBD1. This CDR3 region has 16 residues. J lost 8 bases, V lost 2 bases, and 8 bases had no gene match. Germline-derived CDR1 and CDR2 are SGHVS and FQNEAQ.

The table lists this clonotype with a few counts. CDR3 amino acids: CATSDLASPYEQYF. The CDR3 coding sequence is TGTGCCACCAGTGATTTGGCCTCTCCCTACGAGCAGTACTTC. The V and J genes are TRBV24-1 and TRBJ2-7; D ambiguous. From germline, CDR1 is KGHDR and CDR2 SFDVKD. The CDR3 loop spans 14 amino acids. Deletions cut 0 bases from V and 2 bases from J, with 7 bases between.

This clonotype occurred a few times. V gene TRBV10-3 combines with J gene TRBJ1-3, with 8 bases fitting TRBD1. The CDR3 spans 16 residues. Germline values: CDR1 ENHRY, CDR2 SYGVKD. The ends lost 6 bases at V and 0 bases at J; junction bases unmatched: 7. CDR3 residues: CAISRNTGGSGNTIYF. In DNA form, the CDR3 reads TGTGCCATCAGCCGAAATACAGGGGGCTCTGGAAACACCATATATTTT.

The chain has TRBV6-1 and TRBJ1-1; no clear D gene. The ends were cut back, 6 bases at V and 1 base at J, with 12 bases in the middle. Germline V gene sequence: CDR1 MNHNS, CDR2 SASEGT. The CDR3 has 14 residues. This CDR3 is CASRVPIRNTEAFF. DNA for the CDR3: TGTGCCAGCAGAGTCCCAATACGGAACACTGAAGCTTTCTTT.

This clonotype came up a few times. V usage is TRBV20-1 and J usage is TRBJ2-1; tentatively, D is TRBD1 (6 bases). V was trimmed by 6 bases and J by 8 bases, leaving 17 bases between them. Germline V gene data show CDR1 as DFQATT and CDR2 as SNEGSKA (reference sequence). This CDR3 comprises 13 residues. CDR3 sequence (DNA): TGCAGTGCCCCCAAAACAGGGTTCGATGAGCAGTTCTTC. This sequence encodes CSAPKTGFDEQFF.